Following are 3 T cell receptor beta chains from one sample sequenced in a study of identical twins. TCRdb passed the 5' RACE reads through MiXCR, listing each CDR3 protein once. The sample shows 1,800,000 or so distinct CDR3 sequences, around 33% of them seen only once. Sequencing was performed on cord blood. The receptors shown here come from a newborn girl in good health.

J is TRBJ2-2 and V is TRBV2; 9 nucleotides match TRBD2. The CDR3 sequence is 15 residues long. Germline lookup yields CDR1 SNHLY and CDR2 FYNNEI. V shed 3 bases, J shed 4 bases, and the junction held 3 bases outside the gene matches. This chain's CDR3 is CASSDLAGSTGELFF. CDR3 DNA: TGTGCCAGCAGTGACCTAGCGGGAAGCACCGGGGAGCTGTTTTTT.

This clonotype turned up a few times. The chain carries TRBV7-8 and TRBJ2-1; TRBD1 matches 9 bases. The CDR3 sequence is 15 residues long. CDR1 is SGHVS, CDR2 FQNEAQ, per germline. The trim removed 2 bases at V and 8 bases at J, leaving 7 bases unmatched. The CDR3 loop reads CASSLPWTGEDEQFF. The CDR3 DNA reads as TGTGCCAGCAGCTTACCCTGGACAGGGGAGGATGAGCAGTTCTTC.

This clonotype showed up just a few times. The genes are TRBV7-9 and TRBJ1-4; D might be TRBD1 (5 bases). Germline V CDR1 and CDR2: SEHNR, FQNEAQ (reference sequence). CDR3 size: 12 residues. Trimming left V 2 bases short and J 14 bases short, with 12 bases between. CDR3 protein: CASSLQGAGLFF. DNA for the CDR3: TGTGCCAGCAGCTTACAAGGGGCAGGGCTGTTTTTT.